A single sample gave rise to the 6 T cell receptor beta chains below, sequenced in a study of CD8+ T cells in alopecia areata. RNA extraction and reverse transcription yielded cDNA as sequencing template. TCRdb keeps only in-frame clones here, not all; method: immunoSEQ multiplex PCR. Listed for the sample are about 270,000 clones, none seen a single time. Sorting used CD4, CD8alpha, NKG2D, NKG2ACE and other markers on pooled cutaneous lymph node cells. Material: CD4+ T cells sorted from a lymph node. These receptors all stem from a C3H/HeJ mouse with alopecia areata. The MHC haplotype of this mouse line is H2-k.

This clone was seen more than once but under ten times. Gene names denote mouse genes. The read ends 4 residues shy of where the CDR3 ends; the end is completed using the germline J gene. The V call is TRBV17, the J call TRBJ2-7; D call uncertain. The CDR3 is 12 amino acids. The V end was cut by 5 bases, the J end by 1 base, with 6 bases between. Germline CDR1 MNHDT, CDR2 YYDKIL. The CDR3 loop reads CASSRQSYEQYF. The sequenced CDR3 bases are TGTGCTAGCAGTCGACAATCCTAT.

This clone was seen only a few times. Gene names follow the mouse nomenclature. The CDR3 is cut off 4 residues early in the read; its end comes from the germline J gene. V gene TRBV13-1 combines with J gene TRBJ2-5; 9 nucleotides agree with TRBD1. This CDR3 is 15 amino acids long. Germline V lookup: CDR1 NSHNY, CDR2 SYGAGN. Partial CDR3 DNA: TGTGCCAGCAGTGATGACAGGGGGCGGTTAGAC. Protein product: CASSDDRGRLD. The full-length CDR3 reads as CASSDDRGRLDTQYF.

Of note for this clone: Gene labels here are mouse ones. The read finishes 4 residues shy of the CDR3 end, and the germline J gene is used to complete it. The V and J genes are TRBV13-3 and TRBJ2-1, with TRBD2 matching 11 bases. Germline trimming cut 1 base from V and 1 base from J; bases unmatched to any gene: 1. Germline V gene lookup returns CDR1 NNHDY and CDR2 SYVADS. This CDR3 contains 16 residues. The DNA read from the CDR3 is TGTGCCAGCAGTGATCGGGACTGGGGGAACTATGCT. Its protein product is CASSDRDWGNYA. The entire CDR3 protein reads CASSDRDWGNYAEQFF.

As regards this clone: Gene labels here are mouse ones. The read finishes 4 residues shy of the CDR3 end, and the germline J gene is used to complete it. This specimen includes other DNA sequences encoding the same CDR3. V gene TRBV1 combines with J gene TRBJ2-3, with D perhaps TRBD1 (6 bases). The CDR3 covers 17 residues. The V gene lost 0 bases and the J gene lost 0 bases, with 13 bases spanning the gap. Germline CDR1 NSQYPW, CDR2 LRSPGD (reference sequence). Partial CDR3 DNA: TGCACCTGCAGTGCAGATCGAGGGACAACTAGTGCAGAA. It codes for CTCSADRGTTSAE. The whole CDR3 reads CTCSADRGTTSAETLYF.

In regard to this clone: Gene names denote mouse genes. The DNA ends 4 residues before the CDR3 does, and the rest of the CDR3 is filled in from the germline J gene. The J gene is TRBJ1-2, the V gene TRBV1; D is undetermined. Looked up from germline, CDR1 is NSQYPW and CDR2 is LRSPGD (reference sequence). Between the trimmed V and J ends, which lost 5 bases and 0 bases, there was a span of 4 bases. The CDR3 totals 12 residues. The part of the CDR3 DNA that was read is TGCACCTGCAGTTCAGCAAACTCC. It is translated as CTCSSANS. The whole CDR3 protein reads CTCSSANSDYTF.

This clone was observed a handful of times. The genes are named according to mouse. The sequenced fragment ends 4 residues before the CDR3 boundary, so the rest is inferred from the germline J gene. The chain employs TRBV13-3 and TRBJ2-7; 10 nucleotides match TRBD2. The CDR3 has 15 residues. Germline CDR1 is NNHDY and CDR2 is SYVADS. The CDR3 sequence is CASSDAKGLGYEQYF. CDR3 DNA (partial): TGTGCCAGCAGTGATGCAAAGGGACTGGGGTAT.